Listed below are T cell receptor beta chains from one sample, sequenced in a study of blood T cell repertoires in COVID-19. The table came from immunoSEQ multiplex PCR; TCRdb's copy has only in-frame clones and leaves some out. The repertoire includes about 140,000 clones, approximately 84% of them detected once, and approximately 6.6% sits in the top ten. The material sequenced was peripheral blood. These receptors all stem from a human donor in a cohort sampled during active COVID-19. Both conserved end residues are trimmed from each CDR3. Not every row has a clone size; where given, it reads once, few, many or a size class.

NA | TRBJ2-1 | TRBV6-2/TRBV6-3 | 13 | ASSYRRGGDSEQF
NA | TRBJ1-4 | TRBV29-1 | 13 | SVEASGTADEKLF
NA | TRBJ2-7 | TRBV24-1 | 11 | ATSGASGYEQY
NA | TRBJ1-4 | TRBV15 | 14 | ATSSRGQGSREKLF
NA | TRBJ2-7 | TRBV2 | 12 | ASTTERGGYEQY
NA | TRBJ2-7 | TRBV15 | 18 | ATSRIFPGSISFSSYEQY
NA | TRBJ1-2 | TRBV19 | 13 | ASSRTGDPGYGYT
few | TRBJ1-1 | TRBV11-2 | 13 | ASSLNRGTALEAF
NA | TRBJ1-1 | TRBV18 | 14 | ASSPLQGEMNTEAF
NA | TRBJ1-1 | TRBV7-9 | 11 | ASSLDPINRAF
NA | TRBJ2-1 | TRBV11-3 | 12 | ASSSSKGEDEQF
NA | TRBJ2-7 | TRBV30 | 15 | AWSGGRGGGVWSEQY
NA | TRBJ1-4 | TRBV5-5 | 15 | ASSPDRGLGTNEKLF
NA | TRBJ1-3 | TRBV5-6 | 11 | ASSLGPGNTIY
NA | TRBJ1-4 | TRBV9 | 13 | ASSVNPGENEKLF
NA | TRBJ2-5 | TRBV30 | 10 | AWSPLVETQY
NA | TRBJ1-6 | TRBV6-4 | 7 | APYSPLH
NA | TRBJ2-1 | TRBV7-2 | 13 | ARERLGAPSNEQF
NA | TRBJ2-1 | TRBV19 | 13 | ASSERGGNYNEQF
NA | TRBJ2-5 | TRBV5-6 | 12 | ASSLAGSGETQY
NA | TRBJ2-3 | TRBV6-5 | 12 | ASSYTVNTDTQY
NA | TRBJ2-2 | TRBV18 | 13 | ASQSAGASGGELF
NA | TRBJ2-3 | TRBV2 | 17 | ASSEPRTSGGARTDTQY
NA | TRBJ1-1 | TRBV30 | 12 | AWSSRRPGTEAF
NA | TRBJ2-5 | TRBV18 | 11 | ASRTSGLETQY
NA | TRBJ2-5 | TRBV11-1 | 14 | ASSLEGRGPPETQY
NA | TRBJ2-1 | TRBV3-1/TRBV3-2 | 14 | ASTSIGTGGINEQF
NA | TRBJ2-7 | TRBV3-1/TRBV3-2 | 13 | ASSPRLAGGGEQY
few | TRBJ1-1 | TRBV5-3 | 11 | ARTEGRHTEAF
NA | TRBJ1-1 | TRBV10-3 | 15 | AISETWGRVLNTEAF
NA | TRBJ1-2 | TRBV5-3 | 16 | ARSPQNRTSRINYGYT
once | TRBJ2-3 | TRBV4-3 | 12 | ASSQGATHGTQY
few | TRBJ1-2 | TRBV7-2 | 15 | ASSLAGIRDRGYGYT
NA | TRBJ2-2 | TRBV7-3 | 13 | ASSETPQDTGELF
NA | TRBJ2-7 | TRBV5-1 | 12 | ASSSDGQPYEQY
once | TRBJ2-7 | TRBV12-3/TRBV12-4 | 10 | ASSPAMEEQY
NA | TRBJ2-2 | TRBV27 | 13 | ASAIRRPEAGELF
NA | TRBJ1-4 | TRBV25-1 | 10 | ASSDINEKLF
NA | TRBJ1-6 | TRBV19 | 13 | ASSIAGSYNSPLH
NA | TRBJ2-5 | TRBV4-1 | 11 | ASSRLAQETQY
NA | TRBJ1-6 | TRBV6-5 | 12 | ASSKDRAGGSLH
NA | TRBJ2-1 | TRBV19 | 14 | ASSIDLGGSYNEQF
NA | TRBJ1-2 | TRBV7-9 | 11 | ASTPGEHYGYT
NA | TRBJ2-7 | TRBV4-1 | 15 | ASSQEFPGQGTYEQY
few | TRBJ1-2 | TRBV4-1 | 14 | ASSQEGTGRSYGYT
NA | TRBJ1-5 | TRBV3-1/TRBV3-2 | 16 | ASSQWMDWSPDRQPQH
NA | TRBJ1-5 | TRBV30 | 11 | AWSGGAVEPQH
NA | TRBJ1-6 | TRBV7-9 | 13 | ASAFGSSYNSPLH
NA | TRBJ2-3 | TRBV7-3 | 12 | ASSLGTLPDTQY
NA | TRBJ1-5 | TRBV29-1 | 11 | SVSQGLNQPQH
NA | TRBJ1-2 | TRBV5-5 | 14 | ASSLYRQQPNYGYT
NA | TRBJ2-6 | TRBV10-3 | 12 | AIRVDSGANVLT
NA | TRBJ2-5 | TRBV2 | 11 | ASTGDSQETQY
NA | TRBJ2-3 | TRBV5-1 | 14 | ASSLELAGGTDTQY
NA | TRBJ1-4 | TRBV28 | 12 | ASKNGGAGGKLF
NA | TRBJ2-2 | TRBV25-1 | 12 | ASSGTTDTGELF
NA | TRBJ2-4 | TRBV18 | 12 | ASSPPLERGIQY